This T cell receptor beta chain was sequenced during a study of monozygotic twins with inflammatory bowel disease. Study observations and caveats: Twins with IBD were found to have lower TCRbeta diversity (inverse Simpson) than healthy co-twins. Variability may have been added to patient repertoires by differing immunosuppressive treatments.

Concerning this clonotype itself: As yet, its antigen is unknown.

The CDR3 is 16 amino acids. Per germline, CDR1 ENHRY and CDR2 SYGVKD. In eight separate reactions per sample, cDNA was generated. Each CDR3 protein gets one entry in TCRdb, which reprocessed the 5' RACE reads and gives no DNA. The sample holds some 450,000 distinct CDR3 sequences. The sample taken for sequencing was blood. V gene TRBV10-3 combines with J gene TRBJ2-1; lacking DNA, the TRBD2 call made by TCRdb goes unchecked. The source of this sequence is a human donor with ulcerative colitis or Crohn's disease, or a healthy co-twin of an affected twin (not recorded which). The CDR3 here is CAISERGGLAGNEQFF.